The text below deals with one TCR beta chain. Using a J-beta primer mix together with a sample-barcoded 5' primer, a second PCR was run for about 6 to 12 cycles. TCRdb redid the calling of the 5' RACE reads with MiXCR, one entry per CDR3 protein. The sample has 1.5 million to 2 million distinct CDR3 sequences, around 36% seen once; the top ten hold about 11%. This specimen comes from a study of blood T cells in healthy people across ages. CDR1 is ENHRY, CDR2 SYGVKD, per germline. CDR3 size: 16 residues. The ends lost 7 bases at V and 0 bases at J; junction bases unmatched: 9. The sample was blood. This rearrangement joins TRBV10-3 to TRBJ2-7, with 10 bases that match TRBD2. This sequence was found in a woman younger than 45 in good health. In DNA, the CDR3 is TGTGCCATCAAGGAGAGTAGCGGGAGGATCTCCTACGAGCAGTACTTC. It yields the protein CAIKESSGRISYEQYF.